This is a list of T cell receptor beta chains from one sample in a study of cytomegalovirus exposure and HLA in healthy donors. The protocol was immunoSEQ multiplex PCR, while the TCRdb copy is restricted to in-frame clones and leaves out a portion. Of 85,000 to 130,000 clones listed, approximately 82% are singletons. Material for sequencing was PBMCs. Receptors originate from a man aged 35 to 55 in good health and CMV-seronegative. The CDR3 runs from the conserved cysteine through the conserved F or W. A D gene is named only where the DNA matches it firmly.

d_call | j_call | cdr3_length | v_call | cdr3_aa
TRBD1 | TRBJ2-1 | 16 | TRBV5-1 | CASSPGQGNSYNEQFF
TRBD1 | TRBJ2-1 | 15 | TRBV5-1 | CASSPGQVAYNEQFF
- | TRBJ2-6 | 14 | TRBV29-1 | CSVRERSGANVLTF
- | TRBJ2-2 | 15 | TRBV18 | CASSPGSANTGELFF
- | TRBJ2-2 | 13 | TRBV2 | CASSLDSPGELFF
- | TRBJ1-1 | 15 | TRBV5-1 | CASSQRGREDTEAFF
TRBD1 | TRBJ1-2 | 14 | TRBV5-6 | CASSPVGQPYGYTF
- | TRBJ2-7 | 12 | TRBV7-6 | CASSLSRREQYF
TRBD1 | TRBJ1-1 | 14 | TRBV5-1 | CASVSGTANTEAFF
- | TRBJ1-4 | 15 | TRBV7-2 | CASSLLTGLGEKLFF
TRBD1 | TRBJ1-1 | 15 | TRBV4-1 | CASSQADRENTEAFF
TRBD2 | TRBJ2-3 | 16 | TRBV19 | CASSITTSGLTDTQYF
- | TRBJ2-6 | 14 | TRBV28 | CASNFNSGANVLTF
TRBD1 | TRBJ2-7 | 13 | TRBV6-5 | CASRGQGTYEQYF
TRBD2 | TRBJ2-3 | 15 | TRBV4-1 | CASSQPSGVTDTQYF
TRBD1 | TRBJ1-5 | 14 | TRBV7-2 | CASSLTGGNQPQHF